The 15 T cell receptor beta chains below were found in one sample sequenced in a study of blood T cell repertoires in COVID-19. Produced via immunoSEQ multiplex PCR; TCRdb's table is partial and in-frame only. Altogether around 100,000 clones are present, approximately 84% being singletons, with the ten largest covering around 9.4%. Sequenced input: peripheral blood. The receptors here all came from a man aged 35 to 55 with active or convalescent COVID-19.

Only a few counts were recorded for this clone. The chain combines TRBV4-1 with TRBJ2-7; 9 bases fit TRBD1. The ends lost 0 bases at V and 4 bases at J; junction bases unmatched: 7. The germline CDR1 and CDR2 sequences are MGHRA and YSYEKL. This CDR3 is 16 amino acids long. DNA for the CDR3: TGCGCCAGCAGCCAAGAAAGCGGGACAGGGAGTTACGAGCAGTACTTC. Protein product: CASSQESGTGSYEQYF.

The chain uses TRBV5-1 and TRBJ2-7; D unclear. Germline V lookup: CDR1 SGHRS, CDR2 YFSETQ. CDR3 length: 12 residues. The V and J ends lost 3 bases and 3 bases respectively, with 7 bases between them. CDR3 protein: CASSSSGYEQYF. DNA for the CDR3: TGCGCCAGCAGCTCCTCCGGCTACGAGCAGTACTTC.

This CDR3 reads CASSLSSTFAGGMYTQYF. The CDR3 nucleotides are TGTGCCAGCAGCTTGAGCAGTACATTTGCGGGGGGGATGTATACGCAGTATTTT. The V gene is TRBV7-2, the J gene TRBJ2-3; TRBD2 matches at 9 bases. The J segment lost 7 bases and the V segment lost 3 bases, leaving 17 bases of the junction unmatched. Germline CDR1 is SGHTA and CDR2 is FQGNSA. This CDR3 has 18 residues.

This clone was detected only once. The CDR3 DNA sequence: TGTGCCAGCAGACAGAGCTCTGGGGCCAACGTCCTGACTTTC. Its protein product is CASRQSSGANVLTF. This sequence joins TRBV3-1 (or the pseudogene TRBV3-2) and TRBJ2-6; D gene unclear. The germline V gene has CDR1 LGHDT and CDR2 YNNKEL (reference sequence). Trimming removed 6 bases at V and 0 bases at J, with 6 bases between. The CDR3 is 14 residues long.

This clone was recorded a few times. The gene calls are TRBV6-5 and TRBJ1-6; 9 positions agree with TRBD1. Trimming removed 2 bases from V and 9 bases from J; junction bases left unmatched: 8. The CDR3 is 16 amino acids. Germline assignment: CDR1 MNHEY and CDR2 SVGAGI. The CDR3 region has the DNA TGTGCCAGCAGTTACCAAAGGACAGGGGCTATTTCACCCCTCCACTTT. Its translation is CASSYQRTGAISPLHF.

This chain uses TRBV7-3 with TRBJ2-1; 7 nucleotides align to TRBD1. The V gene's germline CDR1 is SGHTA and CDR2 FQGTGA. After removal of 4 bases from V and 8 bases from J, the junction contained 14 bases not matched to a gene. This CDR3 is 16 amino acids long. The CDR3 here is CASSSGQNRVSDEQFF. Here the CDR3 DNA reads TGTGCCAGCAGCTCGGGACAGAACAGGGTCTCGGATGAGCAGTTCTTC.

This clone was found a few times. The V and J genes are TRBV19 and TRBJ2-1; 9 nucleotides agree with TRBD1. Per the germline V gene, CDR1 is LNHDA and CDR2 is SQIVND (reference sequence). The CDR3 sequence is 14 residues long. J was trimmed by 7 bases and V by 7 bases; bases with no gene match: 8. The CDR3 DNA reads TGTGCCAGTACCTTGGGACAGGGTTGGAATGAGCAGTTCTTC. Encoded protein: CASTLGQGWNEQFF. Drawing the rest from reference TRBV19 and TRBJ2-1, the complete variable domain is DGGITQSPKYLFRKEGQNVTLSCEQNLNHDAMYWYRQDPGQGLRLIYYSQIVNDFQKGDIAEGYSVSREKKESFPLTVTSAQKNPTAFYLCASTLGQGWNEQFFGPGTRLTVL.

The V gene is TRBV30, the J gene TRBJ1-1, with unresolved D. The CDR3 totals 14 residues. The V gene's germline CDR1 is GTSNPN and CDR2 SVGIG (reference sequence). V dropped 2 bases and J dropped 3 bases, with 13 bases sitting between them. The CDR3 loop is CAWSRPGRDTEAFF. The CDR3 DNA reads as TGTGCCTGGAGTCGGCCGGGGAGAGACACTGAAGCTTTCTTT.

J is TRBJ2-7 and V is TRBV28; perhaps TRBD1 as D (7 bases). The germline gives CDR1 MDHEN, CDR2 SYDVKM. V lost 6 bases to trimming and J lost 0 bases, with 21 bases between them. The CDR3 contains 17 residues. The CDR3 DNA follows: TGTGCCAGCAGCCCTCGACAGGGAGGAATAGGCTCCTACGAGCAGTACTTC. Translation gives CASSPRQGGIGSYEQYF.

This chain joins TRBV3-1 (or the pseudogene TRBV3-2) and TRBJ2-6, with TRBD1 matching over 8 bases. CDR1 and CDR2 from the germline V gene are LGHDT and YNNKEL (reference sequence). This CDR3 is 17 amino acids long. J lost 3 bases, V lost 1 base, and 5 bases had no gene match. The CDR3 sequence is CASSQVTGGGGANVLTF. The CDR3 bases are TGTGCCAGCAGCCAAGTTACAGGGGGTGGTGGGGCCAACGTCCTGACTTTC.

V usage is TRBV6-6 and J usage is TRBJ1-4; TRBD1 is a possible D gene (5 bases). The CDR3 is 15 residues long. The germline V gene has CDR1 MNHNY and CDR2 SVGAGI (reference sequence). V gave up 6 bases and J gave up 6 bases, with 17 bases separating them. CDR3 bases: TGTGCCAGCAGCCTTAACTTTGGGGGGTATGAAAAACTGTTTTTT. Translation gives CASSLNFGGYEKLFF.

The chain links TRBV3-1 (or the pseudogene TRBV3-2) to TRBJ2-1; TRBD1 agrees at 9 bases. The CDR3 totals 16 residues. Trimming took 3 bases from V and 2 from J; bases not matched to a gene: 5. Germline V gene lookup returns CDR1 LGHDT and CDR2 YNNKEL (reference sequence). DNA of the CDR3: TGTGCCAGCAGCCAGTCCGGGACAGGGACCTACAATGAGCAGTTCTTC. This encodes CASSQSGTGTYNEQFF.

The rearrangement links TRBV18 to TRBJ2-1; 9 nucleotides match TRBD2. The CDR3 totals 16 residues. Trimming took 2 bases from V and 2 from J; bases not matched to a gene: 4. CDR1 is KGHSH, CDR2 LQKENI, per germline. CDR3 residues: CASSPIAGGTYNEQFF. The CDR3 DNA reads as TGTGCCAGCTCACCAATTGCGGGGGGGACCTACAATGAGCAGTTCTTC.

V usage is TRBV14 and J usage is TRBJ1-3; 7 bases are a match to TRBD1. There are 15 residues in the CDR3. J was trimmed by 1 base and V by 4 bases; bases with no gene match: 4. The germline gives CDR1 SGHDN, CDR2 FVKESK. The CDR3: CASSRDRVSGNTIYF. CDR3 sequence (DNA): TGTGCCAGCAGCCGCGACAGGGTTTCTGGAAACACCATATATTTT.

This chain connects TRBV18 to TRBJ1-1; D not certain. This CDR3 has 15 amino acids. The V end lost 3 bases, the J end lost 7 bases, and 18 bases lay between the germline ends. CDR1 and CDR2 (germline): KGHSH, LQKENI. The DNA for the CDR3 is TGTGCCAGCTCACCTCTGGCGGGTACTTCGGGTGAAGCTTTCTTT. Translated: CASSPLAGTSGEAFF.